The 11 T cell receptor beta chains given below trace back to one sample, sequenced in a study of blood T cell repertoires in COVID-19. Data came from immunoSEQ multiplex PCR; TCRdb stores just in-frame clones and leaves some out. The sample includes 350,000 to 400,000 clones, roughly 89% seen only once; the top ten take about 1.8%. Source material: PBMCs or T cells enriched from blood (not recorded which). The receptor source for this set is a woman between 25 and 40 years old who had recovered from COVID-19.

The chain is built from TRBV9 and TRBJ2-3, with 8 bases that match TRBD1. The V and J ends lost 1 base and 0 bases, in that order; junction bases with no gene match: 7. Germline lookup yields CDR1 SGDLS and CDR2 YYNGEE. CDR3 length: 17 amino acids. CDR3 amino acids: CASSVYGQGSSTDTQYF. The CDR3 DNA follows: TGTGCCAGCAGCGTATATGGACAGGGAAGTAGCACAGATACGCAGTATTTT.

The chain recombines TRBV7-3 with TRBJ2-2, with 8 positions matching TRBD2. After removal of 4 bases from V and 13 bases from J, the junction contained 11 bases not matched to a gene. The CDR3 extends over 14 amino acids. Looked up from germline, CDR1 is SGHTA and CDR2 is FQGTGA. The chain's CDR3 is CASSSAPGAGGLFF. In nucleotides, the CDR3 is TGTGCCAGCAGCTCAGCCCCGGGGGCGGGAGGGCTGTTTTTT.

The chain employs TRBV5-4 and TRBJ2-5, with TRBD2 matching 10 bases. The germline V gene encodes CDR1 SGHNT and CDR2 YYREEE (reference sequence). The junction had 10 bases not matched to a gene; V was cut back by 2 bases and J by 3 bases. CDR3 size: 17 residues. The CDR3 sequence is CASSFTLQRGGKETQYF. For the CDR3, the DNA is TGTGCCAGCAGCTTCACTCTCCAGCGGGGGGGTAAAGAGACCCAGTACTTC.

The gene calls are TRBV12-3 or TRBV12-4 and TRBJ2-7, with D unresolved. This CDR3 is 12 amino acids long. Between the trimmed V and J ends, which lost 0 bases and 4 bases, there was a span of 4 bases. DNA for the CDR3: TGTGCCAGCAGTTTAGCTCCTTACGAGCAGTACTTC. Translation gives CASSLAPYEQYF.

The chain combines TRBV28 with TRBJ2-7; 7 bases agree with TRBD1. V gave up 10 bases and J gave up 5 bases; unmatched junction bases: 14. The CDR3 extends over 14 amino acids. The germline CDR1 and CDR2 sequences are MDHEN and SYDVKM. CDR3 nucleotide sequence: TGTGCCACCGACGACTCCGGGACAGTCAACGAGCAGTACTTC. Encoded protein: CATDDSGTVNEQYF.

V is TRBV6-2 or TRBV6-3 and J is TRBJ1-5; unclear D gene. The V end lost 3 bases, the J end lost 8 bases, and 8 bases lay between the germline ends. CDR3 length: 12 amino acids. Germline V gene data show CDR1 as MNHEY and CDR2 as SVGEGT. The CDR3 DNA sequence: TGTGCCAGCAGTTATTTCGTCGAGCCCCAGCATTTT. Translation gives CASSYFVEPQHF.

The J gene is TRBJ1-2, the V gene TRBV5-1; 9 bases line up with TRBD1. This CDR3 comprises 14 residues. CDR1 is SGHRS, CDR2 YFSETQ, per germline. The junction had 5 bases not matched to a gene; V was cut back by 2 bases and J by 6 bases. CDR3 amino acids: CASSFFRTGDGYTF. In DNA form, the CDR3 reads TGCGCCAGCAGCTTCTTCCGGACAGGGGATGGCTACACCTTC.

The gene calls are TRBV25-1 and TRBJ1-1, with no clear D. Germline lookup yields CDR1 MGHDK and CDR2 SYGVNS. Trimming cost V 10 bases and J 3 bases, with 15 bases left between them. This CDR3 contains 13 residues. The CDR3 spells CATRRGPDTEAFF. DNA for the CDR3: TGTGCCACCAGACGCGGGCCTGACACTGAAGCTTTCTTT.

V gene TRBV3-1 (or the pseudogene TRBV3-2) combines with J gene TRBJ1-2; D is undetermined. V lost 4 bases and J 1 base, leaving 7 bases between the germline ends. Germline loops: CDR1 LGHDT, CDR2 YNNKEL (reference sequence). This CDR3 has 13 residues. This CDR3 is CASSPGLNYGYTF. In DNA form, the CDR3 reads TGTGCCAGCAGCCCGGGTCTTAACTATGGCTACACCTTC.

There are a few counts of this clone. This chain connects TRBV5-4 to TRBJ2-2, with TRBD1 as a possible D gene (6 bases). V was clipped by 0 bases and J by 2 bases, with 11 bases between them. The CDR3 contains 16 residues. Germline loops: CDR1 SGHNT, CDR2 YYREEE (reference sequence). The CDR3 is CASSLARGYNTGELFF. Written as DNA, the CDR3 is TGTGCCAGCAGCTTGGCCAGGGGCTATAACACCGGGGAGCTGTTTTTT.

In DNA, the CDR3 is TGTGCCAGTAGCCAAACCGGGAACAAAAACATTCAGTACTTC. Protein: CASSQTGNKNIQYF. This chain links TRBV19 with TRBJ2-4, with D possibly TRBD2 on 5 matching bases. V was pared by 6 bases and J by 3 bases, with 12 bases between. Germline CDR1 reads LNHDA; CDR2 reads SQIVND (reference sequence). The CDR3 extends over 14 amino acids. Together with reference TRBV19 and TRBJ2-4, the CDR3 gives the full variable domain: DGGITQSPKYLFRKEGQNVTLSCEQNLNHDAMYWYRQDPGQGLRLIYYSQIVNDFQKGDIAEGYSVSREKKESFPLTVTSAQKNPTAFYLCASSQTGNKNIQYFGAGTRLSVL.